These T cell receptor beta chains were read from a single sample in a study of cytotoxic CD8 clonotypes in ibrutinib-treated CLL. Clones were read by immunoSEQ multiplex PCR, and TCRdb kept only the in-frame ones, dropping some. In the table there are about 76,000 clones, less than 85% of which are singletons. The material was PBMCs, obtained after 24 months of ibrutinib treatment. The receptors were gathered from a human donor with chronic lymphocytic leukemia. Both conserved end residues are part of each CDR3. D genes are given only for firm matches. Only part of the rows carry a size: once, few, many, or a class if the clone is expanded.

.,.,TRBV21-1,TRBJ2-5,TGTGCCAGCAGCCATGGGGCAGGGGAGGGAGAGACCCAGTACTTC,CASSHGAGEGETQYF
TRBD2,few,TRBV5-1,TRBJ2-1,TGCGCCAGCAGCCCCCCGGGACTAGCGAGCAATGAGCAGTTCTTC,CASSPPGLASNEQFF
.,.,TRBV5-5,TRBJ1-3,TGTGCCAGCAGCATAGGACTTCCCTCTGGAAACACCATATATTTT,CASSIGLPSGNTIYF
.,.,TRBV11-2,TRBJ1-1,TGTGCCAGCAGCTTAGGGGGCCTGAACACTGAAGCTTTCTTT,CASSLGGLNTEAFF
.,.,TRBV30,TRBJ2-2,TGTGCCTGGGCTAAAGGGGAAGTGAACACCGGGGAGCTGTTTTTT,CAWAKGEVNTGELFF
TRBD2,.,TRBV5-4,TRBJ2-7,TGTGCCAGCAGCTTGGCCTCGGCGGGAGGGCCCCGCGAGCAGTACTTC,CASSLASAGGPREQYF
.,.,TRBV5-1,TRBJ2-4,TGCGCCAGCAGCTTGGAGACTCCCATTCGCATTCAGTACTTC,CASSLETPIRIQYF
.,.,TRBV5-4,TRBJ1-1,TGCGCCAGCAGCCCCATGAGGAACACTGAAGCTTTCTTT,CASSPMRNTEAFF
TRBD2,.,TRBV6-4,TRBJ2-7,TGTGCCAGCAGCAAAGAACCGGGGGGGGCGTACGAGCAGTACTTC,CASSKEPGGAYEQYF
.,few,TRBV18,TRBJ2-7,TGTGCCAGCTCACCTTCGGGGGGCCTGGACGAGCAGTACTTC,CASSPSGGLDEQYF
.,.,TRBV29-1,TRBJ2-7,TGCAGCGTTGGGACTGGGATGGAGCAGTACTTC,CSVGTGMEQYF
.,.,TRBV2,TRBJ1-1,TGTGCCAGCAGTGAAACGTGGCAAGCTTTCTTT,CASSETWQAFF
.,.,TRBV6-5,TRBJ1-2,TGTGCCATTGGTTCTAACTATGGCTACACCTTC,CAIGSNYGYTF
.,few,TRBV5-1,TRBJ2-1,TGCGCCAGCAGCTTAGGACAAGGGGACCCCAATGAGCAGTTCTTC,CASSLGQGDPNEQFF
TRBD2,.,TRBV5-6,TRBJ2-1,TGTGCCAGCAGCTTGAGGAGCGGGAGCCCGCGTGTCTACAATGAGCAGTTCTTC,CASSLRSGSPRVYNEQFF
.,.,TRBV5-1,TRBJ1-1,TGCGCCAGCAGCCTTCGTCCAGGGGCTAACACTGAAGCTTTCTTT,CASSLRPGANTEAFF
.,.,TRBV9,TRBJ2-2,TGTGCCAGCAGCGTAGAAGCGGTCCCCGGGGAGCTGTTTTTT,CASSVEAVPGELFF
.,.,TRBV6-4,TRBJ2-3,TGTGCCAGAATCCCAGATACGCAGTATTTT,CARIPDTQYF
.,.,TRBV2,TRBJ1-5,TGTGCCAGCAGTGAAGGACTCCCGAATCAGCCCCAGCATTTT,CASSEGLPNQPQHF
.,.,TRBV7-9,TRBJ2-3,TGTGCCAGCAGCTCCGGCCGAGGGGCCGGGGCCACAGATACGCAGTATTTT,CASSSGRGAGATDTQYF
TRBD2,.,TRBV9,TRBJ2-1,TGTGCCATAAAACCCTGGACTAGCGCCAGAGTGTCGTGGAATGAGCAGTTCTTC,CAIKPWTSARVSWNEQFF
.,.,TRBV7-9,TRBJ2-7,TGTGCCAGCGGGAGGCCTTCCCACGAGCAGTACTTC,CASGRPSHEQYF
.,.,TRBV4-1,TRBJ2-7,TGCGCCAGCAGCCACCTAGGCGGCTACGAGCAGTACTTC,CASSHLGGYEQYF
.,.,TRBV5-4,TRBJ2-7,TGTGCCAGCAGCTCCGAGTTGGACGAGCAGTACTTC,CASSSELDEQYF
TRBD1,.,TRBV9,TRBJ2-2,TGTGCCAGCAGAGGGACAGGCCAAAACACCGGGGAGCTGTTTTTT,CASRGTGQNTGELFF
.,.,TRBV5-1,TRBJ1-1,TGCGCCAGCAGCTCCGGGACCCACCATGAAGCTTTCTTT,CASSSGTHHEAFF
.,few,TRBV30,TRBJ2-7,TGTGCCTGGAGTGTAAGTCTGTCCGAAGAGCAGTACTTC,CAWSVSLSEEQYF
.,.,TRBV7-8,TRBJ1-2,TGTGCCAGCAGCCAACAGGAAAACTATGGCTACACCTTC,CASSQQENYGYTF
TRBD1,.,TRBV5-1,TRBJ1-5,TGCGCCAGCAGGGAGACAGGGGGCCGCAATCAGCCCCAGCATTTT,CASRETGGRNQPQHF
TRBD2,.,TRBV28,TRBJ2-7,TGTGCCAGCACCCGACTAGCGGGAGGTTACGAGCAGTACTTC,CASTRLAGGYEQYF
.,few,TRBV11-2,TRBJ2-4,TGTGCCAGCAGCTCGCGACTAGCCAAAAACATTCAGTACTTC,CASSSRLAKNIQYF
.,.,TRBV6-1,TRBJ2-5,TGTGCCAGCAGCCTTCTCCCGCAAGAGACCCAGTACTTC,CASSLLPQETQYF
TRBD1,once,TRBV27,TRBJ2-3,TGTGCCAGCAATCTCAAGGGGGGACAGGGAATCACAGATACGCAGTATTTT,CASNLKGGQGITDTQYF
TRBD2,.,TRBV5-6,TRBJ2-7,TGTGCCAGCAGCTTGGGGCTAGCGGGAGGGGAGCAGTACTTC,CASSLGLAGGEQYF
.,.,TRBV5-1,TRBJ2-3,TGCGCCAGCAGCCAGGGGCCCCCAGATACGCAGTATTTT,CASSQGPPDTQYF
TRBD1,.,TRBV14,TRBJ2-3,TGTGCCAGCAGCCTGCGGACAGGGAAGACGGGCACAGATACGCAGTATTTT,CASSLRTGKTGTDTQYF
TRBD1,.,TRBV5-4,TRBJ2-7,TGTGCCAGCAGCCCAAACCGGGACAGGGGGCTCGGAAACTTC,CASSPNRDRGLGNF
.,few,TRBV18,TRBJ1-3,TGTGCCAGCTCACCAGGGGGAGCGCTCTACTCTGGAAACACCATATATTTT,CASSPGGALYSGNTIYF
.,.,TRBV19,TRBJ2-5,TGTGCCAGTAGTATGGGTGGTGCAGAGACCCAGTACTTC,CASSMGGAETQYF
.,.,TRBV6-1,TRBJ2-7,TGTGCCAGCAACAGGCGGGACATCTCCTACGAGCAGTACTTC,CASNRRDISYEQYF
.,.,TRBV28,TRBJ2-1,TGTGCCAGCAGTTTATCGCCCCCCGGAAGGAATGAGCAGTTCTTC,CASSLSPPGRNEQFF
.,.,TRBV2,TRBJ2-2,TGTGCCAGCAGTGAAGGGCAGGGGCGGATTAGCGGCACCGGGGAGCTGTTTTTT,CASSEGQGRISGTGELFF
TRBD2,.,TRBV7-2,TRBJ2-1,TGTGCCAGCAGCTCCTCTTGGACTAGCGGGAGGAGCGAGCAGTTCTTC,CASSSSWTSGRSEQFF
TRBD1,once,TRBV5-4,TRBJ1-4,TGTGCCAGCAGCTTGGAAGGGGGCGCCAATGAAAAACTGTTTTTT,CASSLEGGANEKLFF
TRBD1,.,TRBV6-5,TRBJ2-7,TGTGCCAGCAGTCCGACAGGGTCGGACTCCTACGAGCAGTACTTC,CASSPTGSDSYEQYF
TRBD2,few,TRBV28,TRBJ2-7,TGTGCCAGCAGCCTGGGACTAGCGGGAGTGAGGGAGTTCCGCGAGCAGTACTTC,CASSLGLAGVREFREQYF
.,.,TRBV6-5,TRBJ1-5,TGTGCTTCGTGGACGTTTGGGGGTCAGCCCCAGCATTTT,CASWTFGGQPQHF
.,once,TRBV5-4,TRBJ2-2,TGTGCCAGCAGCCGCCGGGTAGTGGGAGTCTTTACCGGGGAGCTGTTTTTT,CASSRRVVGVFTGELFF
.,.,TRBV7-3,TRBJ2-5,TGTGCCAGCAGCCCGACAGCGGAGGTTGGGACCCAGTACTTC,CASSPTAEVGTQYF
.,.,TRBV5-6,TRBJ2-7,TGTGCCAGCAGCTTGGCCGCCCGGTTCTCCTACGAGCAGTACTTC,CASSLAARFSYEQYF
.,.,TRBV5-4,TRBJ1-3,TGTGCCAGCAGCTTGGATCTGGGTGGACAGTCTGGAAACACCATATATTTT,CASSLDLGGQSGNTIYF
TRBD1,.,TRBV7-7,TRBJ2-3,TGTGCTAGCAGCCGAGGGACAGGGGTTTTAGATACGCAGTATTTT,CASSRGTGVLDTQYF
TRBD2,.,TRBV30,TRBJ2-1,TGTGCCTGTAAGGGACTAGCTGAAAGCTCCTACAATGAGCAGTTCTTC,CACKGLAESSYNEQFF
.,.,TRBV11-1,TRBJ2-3,TGTGCCAGCAGCCCAATGACGAGCACAGATACGCAGTATTTT,CASSPMTSTDTQYF